The 27 T cell receptor beta chains in this list originate from one sample, sequenced in a study of shared clonotypes between healthy human individuals. The data were produced by immunoSEQ multiplex PCR, yet TCRdb's version contains in-frame clones alone and is incomplete. The sample contains some 2,500,000 clones, 80% to 95% of which appear only once. Source material: naive CD4+ T cells from PBMCs. The subset is: CD45RA+ positively selected. The receptor source for this set is a man aged 18 to 30 in good health. Some clones in this sample may be carry-over from other donors' samples.

This sequence joins TRBV4-1 and TRBJ2-3; 12 positions agree with TRBD2. V was clipped by 6 bases and J by 5 bases; unmatched bases: 12. In germline, CDR1 is MGHRA, CDR2 YSYEKL. The CDR3 covers 17 residues. The CDR3 DNA is TGCGCCAGCAGAGGACTAGCGGGACGGGGGGTCGTAGATACGCAGTATTTT. Translated, it gives CASRGLAGRGVVDTQYF.

The genes are TRBV29-1 and TRBJ2-5; no clear D gene. Germline CDR1 reads SQVTM; CDR2 reads ANQGSEA. The V gene lost 0 bases and the J gene lost 2 bases, with 10 bases spanning the gap. The CDR3 extends over 14 amino acids. The CDR3 DNA reads as TGCAGCGTTGAAGATCCCAGTTGGCAAGAGACCCAGTACTTC. Translated, it gives CSVEDPSWQETQYF. The full variable domain, in which reference TRBV29-1 and TRBJ2-5 provide the parts outside the CDR3, is SAVISQKPSRDICQRGTSLTIQCQVDSQVTMMFWYRQQPGQSLTLIATANQGSEATYESGFVIDKFPISRPNLTFSTLTVSNMSPEDSSIYLCSVEDPSWQETQYFGPGTRLLVL.

V gene TRBV5-4 combines with J gene TRBJ1-2; the match to TRBD1 covers 9 bases. Germline V gene data show CDR1 as SGHNT and CDR2 as YYREEE (reference sequence). This CDR3 spans 15 amino acids. V trimming: 2 bases; J trimming: 8 bases; junction bases outside the gene matches: 10. CDR3 coding DNA: TGTGCCAGCAGCTTTGCCCCGGGACAGGGATACGGCTACACCTTC. As protein: CASSFAPGQGYGYTF.

This clone was detected only a few times. Within the sample, other DNA sequences also encode this same CDR3. The chain uses TRBV5-1 and TRBJ2-1; TRBD2 is a possible D gene (5 bases). Per germline, CDR1 SGHRS and CDR2 YFSETQ. This CDR3 is 15 amino acids long. The V end lost 2 bases, the J end lost 0 bases, and 9 bases lay between the germline ends. CDR3 sequence: CASSLEGSSYNEQFF. DNA of the CDR3: TGCGCCAGCAGCTTAGAGGGCAGCTCCTACAATGAGCAGTTCTTC.

The rearrangement joins TRBV7-6 to TRBJ2-7; possibly TRBD2 for D (5 bases). The CDR3 consists of 14 residues. Germline assignment: CDR1 SGHVS and CDR2 FNYEAQ. Between the trimmed V and J ends, which lost 1 base and 7 bases, there was a span of 14 bases. DNA of the CDR3: TGTGCCAGCAGCTTAGTTCTGGTGTCGGGGGAGCAGTACTTC. Amino acids: CASSLVLVSGEQYF.

The chain links TRBV7-9 to TRBJ1-1; D perhaps matches TRBD1 (6 bases). The CDR3 has 15 residues. Trimming shortened V by 6 bases and J by 0 bases, and 14 bases separated the two germline ends. The germline gives CDR1 SEHNR, CDR2 FQNEAQ (reference sequence). Here the CDR3 DNA reads TGTGCCAGCAGGAACGGGACAACCCTGAACACTGAAGCTTTCTTT. Protein sequence: CASRNGTTLNTEAFF.

With regard to this clone: The sample holds other DNA sequences that translate to the same CDR3. V and J are TRBV27 and TRBJ2-2; D gene uncertain. The V end was cut by 3 bases, the J end by 5 bases, with 4 bases between. This CDR3 has 12 residues. Germline V gene lookup returns CDR1 MNHEY and CDR2 SMNVEV (reference sequence). The CDR3 here is CASSLGTGELFF. CDR3 coding DNA: TGTGCCAGCAGTTTGGGGACCGGGGAGCTGTTTTTT.

The count of this clone is one. The V and J genes are TRBV18 and TRBJ1-5; tentatively, D is TRBD1 (6 bases). The CDR3 covers 16 residues. The ends were cut back, 0 bases at V and 1 base at J, with 10 bases in the middle. Per the germline V gene, CDR1 is KGHSH and CDR2 is LQKENI. The CDR3 region has the DNA TGTGCCAGCTCACCACCGGGGGGCGTCAGCAATCAGCCCCAGCATTTT. This sequence encodes CASSPPGGVSNQPQHF.

The chain couples TRBV29-1 to TRBJ2-3; D not certain. V dropped 6 bases and J dropped 0 bases, with 10 bases sitting between them. Germline values: CDR1 SQVTM, CDR2 ANQGSEA. The CDR3 is 13 residues long. DNA of the CDR3: TGCAGCGTGACCCCGACTAGCACAGATACGCAGTATTTT. Translated: CSVTPTSTDTQYF.

This sequence joins TRBV14 and TRBJ2-7; D possibly corresponds to TRBD1 (6 bases). Germline CDR1 is SGHDN and CDR2 is FVKESK. V lost 5 bases to trimming and J lost 2 bases, with 25 bases between them. The CDR3 loop spans 18 amino acids. CDR3: CASSAYSLQGRGAYEQYF. The CDR3 nucleotides are TGTGCCAGCAGCGCCTATTCATTACAGGGAAGAGGGGCCTACGAGCAGTACTTC. Full variable domain (rest looked up from reference TRBV14 and TRBJ2-7): EAGVTQFPSHSVIEKGQTVTLRCDPISGHDNLYWYRRVMGKEIKFLLHFVKESKQDESGMPNNRFLAERTGGTYSTLKVQPAELEDSGVYFCASSAYSLQGRGAYEQYFGPGTRLTVT.

Note on this clone: This specimen includes other DNA sequences encoding the same CDR3. The CDR3 reads CAWSVQGGAQPQHF. For the CDR3, the DNA is TGTGCCTGGAGTGTACAGGGTGGGGCTCAGCCCCAGCATTTT. The chain is built from TRBV30 and TRBJ1-5, with D tentatively TRBD1 (6 bases). This CDR3 is built from 14 residues. Germline V lookup: CDR1 GTSNPN, CDR2 SVGIG (reference sequence). The germline V and J ends were trimmed by 0 bases and 6 bases, with 12 bases remaining between them.

A remark on this clone: Additional DNA sequences in this sample encode the identical CDR3. The chain carries TRBV6-5 and TRBJ2-7; 8 nucleotides line up with TRBD1. J was trimmed by 3 bases and V by 0 bases; bases with no gene match: 4. The germline CDR1 and CDR2 sequences are MNHEY and SVGAGI. The CDR3 is 15 residues long. This chain's CDR3 is CASSYSGQGYYEQYF. The DNA for the CDR3 is TGTGCCAGCAGTTACTCCGGACAGGGATACTACGAGCAGTACTTC.

J is TRBJ2-7 and V is TRBV5-1; D possibly uses TRBD1 or TRBD2 (6 bases each). The CDR3 sequence is 14 residues long. Germline V lookup: CDR1 SGHRS, CDR2 YFSETQ. V was pared by 4 bases and J by 5 bases, with 16 bases between. In DNA form, the CDR3 reads TGCGCCAGCAGCACTACAGGGACTGTACACGAGCAGTACTTC. Its translation: CASSTTGTVHEQYF.

The genes are TRBV14 and TRBJ1-4; a possible D gene is TRBD1 (5 bases). The germline gives CDR1 SGHDN, CDR2 FVKESK. This CDR3 spans 13 amino acids. V lost 4 bases and J 5 bases, leaving 8 bases between the germline ends. CDR3 in amino acids: CASSRGYNEKLFF. For the CDR3, the DNA is TGTGCCAGCAGCCGGGGCTACAATGAAAAACTGTTTTTT.

The J gene is TRBJ2-1, the V gene TRBV27, with TRBD2 identical over 14 bases. The CDR3 contains 18 residues. With V trimmed by 2 bases and J by 8 bases, 11 bases remained unmatched. Germline values: CDR1 MNHEY, CDR2 SMNVEV (reference sequence). This CDR3 reads CASSLRGLAGVSDDEQFF. CDR3 in DNA: TGTGCCAGCAGTTTACGGGGACTAGCGGGAGTTTCCGACGATGAGCAGTTCTTC.

V usage is TRBV4-2 and J usage is TRBJ1-1; D is undetermined. The germline CDR1 and CDR2 sequences are LGHNA and YNFKEQ. Trimming stripped 1 base from V and 2 bases from J, with 11 bases between. The CDR3 totals 15 residues. CDR3: CASSQVDRSNTEAFF. CDR3 sequence (DNA): TGTGCCAGCAGCCAAGTAGACCGATCCAACACTGAAGCTTTCTTT.

With regard to this clone: Within the sample, other DNA sequences also encode this same CDR3. The V call is TRBV5-1, the J call TRBJ2-1, with 10 bases fitting TRBD2. Germline assignment: CDR1 SGHRS and CDR2 YFSETQ. The CDR3 totals 16 residues. V lost 0 bases, J lost 3 bases, and 3 bases stayed unmatched. CDR3 sequence (DNA): TGCGCCAGCAGCTTGGCCGCTAGCGGGAGCTACAATGAGCAGTTCTTC. Residues: CASSLAASGSYNEQFF.

The chain joins TRBV5-6 to TRBJ1-2; D unclear. There are 15 residues in the CDR3. Germline V gives CDR1 SGHDT, CDR2 YYEEEE. Trimming shortened V by 2 bases and J by 0 bases, and 11 bases separated the two germline ends. The CDR3: CASSFVARPNYGYTF. The CDR3 DNA follows: TGTGCCAGCAGCTTCGTAGCCAGACCTAACTATGGCTACACCTTC. Based on the CDR3 plus reference TRBV5-6 and TRBJ1-2, the full variable domain is DAGVTQSPTHLIKTRGQQVTLRCSPKSGHDTVSWYQQALGQGPQFIFQYYEEEERQRGNFPDRFSGHQFPNYSSELNVNALLLGDSALYLCASSFVARPNYGYTFGSGTRLTVV.

J is TRBJ2-7 and V is TRBV28, with 15 bases that match TRBD2. Germline assignment: CDR1 MDHEN and CDR2 SYDVKM. Trimming cost V 4 bases and J 3 bases; bases outside gene matches: 4. CDR3 length equals 16 residues. The chain's CDR3 is CASSSGTSGRLYEQYF. The CDR3 region has the DNA TGTGCCAGCAGTTCCGGGACTAGCGGGAGGCTCTACGAGCAGTACTTC.

This chain joins TRBV7-3 and TRBJ2-1, with 10 bases matching TRBD1. The CDR3 totals 15 residues. V lost 5 bases to trimming and J lost 6 bases; unmatched junction nucleotides: 7. Germline values: CDR1 SGHTA, CDR2 FQGTGA. CDR3 loop: CASSLGTGDFNEQFF. The CDR3 bases are TGTGCCAGCAGCCTAGGGACAGGGGATTTCAATGAGCAGTTCTTC.

In the case of this clone: This sample also contains other DNA sequences that code for the same CDR3. The chain employs TRBV30 and TRBJ2-7; possibly TRBD2 for D (6 bases). The CDR3 runs 12 residues. Germline assignment: CDR1 GTSNPN and CDR2 SVGIG (reference sequence). Trimming cost V 1 base and J 4 bases, with 8 bases left between them. CDR3 nucleotide sequence: TGTGCCTGGAGTGGGACTACGTACGAGCAGTACTTC. This gives the protein CAWSGTTYEQYF.

A note on this clone: At the DNA level, this CDR3 is encoded by other sequences in the same sample as well. This sequence joins TRBV9 and TRBJ2-1; the D gene is possibly TRBD2 (7 bases). The CDR3 totals 16 residues. Germline loops: CDR1 SGDLS, CDR2 YYNGEE. V gave up 3 bases and J gave up 4 bases, with 17 bases separating them. This CDR3 reads CASSARGGGSYNEQFF. Here the CDR3 DNA reads TGTGCCAGCAGCGCTCGGGGCGGGGGCTCTTACAATGAGCAGTTCTTC.

Concerning this clone itself: The same CDR3 also results from other DNA sequences found in this sample. The chain recombines TRBV28 with TRBJ1-2; D is possibly TRBD1 (5 bases). The CDR3 is 13 amino acids. V lost 3 bases to trimming and J lost 4 bases, with 9 bases between them. The germline CDR1 and CDR2 sequences are MDHEN and SYDVKM. In DNA form, the CDR3 reads TGTGCCAGCAGTTTCGGGGCAGGCTATGGCTACACCTTC. This gives the protein CASSFGAGYGYTF.

V is TRBV7-9 and J is TRBJ1-1; tentative D call: TRBD1 (5 bases). V gave up 5 bases and J gave up 4 bases, with 17 bases separating them. This CDR3 has 15 amino acids. The germline V gene has CDR1 SEHNR and CDR2 FQNEAQ (reference sequence). The CDR3 DNA reads as TGTGCCAGCAGCCCGTTGTCCGACGGGGCCACTGAAGCTTTCTTT. This sequence encodes CASSPLSDGATEAFF. Based on the CDR3 plus reference TRBV7-9 and TRBJ1-1, the full variable domain is DTGVSQNPRHKITKRGQNVTFRCDPISEHNRLYWYRQTLGQGPEFLTYFQNEAQLEKSRLLSDRFSAERPKGSFSTLEIQRTEQGDSAMYLCASSPLSDGATEAFFGQGTRLTVV.

This clone was counted a single time. The chain couples TRBV27 to TRBJ1-2; the match to TRBD1 covers 7 bases. V was pared by 4 bases and J by 4 bases, with 3 bases of the junction left unmatched. This CDR3 spans 13 amino acids. Germline CDR1 and CDR2: MNHEY and SMNVEV (reference sequence). CDR3 loop: CASSSRDSYGYTF. CDR3 coding DNA: TGTGCCAGCAGTTCCCGGGACAGCTATGGCTACACCTTC.

The chain employs TRBV27 and TRBJ2-7; D uncertain. The CDR3 has 17 amino acids. V lost 2 bases to trimming and J lost 3 bases, with 20 bases between them. The V gene's germline CDR1 is MNHEY and CDR2 SMNVEV (reference sequence). The CDR3, as DNA: TGTGCCAGCAGTTTACTTTATACAGCTGACCGTCTCTACGAGCAGTACTTC. It specifies CASSLLYTADRLYEQYF.

The chain links TRBV6-1 to TRBJ1-2; D uncertain. Germline-derived CDR1 and CDR2 are MNHNS and SASEGT. The V gene lost 6 bases and the J gene lost 4 bases, with 15 bases spanning the gap. The CDR3 is made up of 14 amino acids. The CDR3 protein is CASRERVSLYGYTF. In nucleotides, the CDR3 is TGTGCCAGCAGGGAGAGGGTGTCGCTCTATGGCTACACCTTC.